A selection of T cell receptor beta chains follows, all from one sample in a study of graft-versus-host responses after intestinal transplantation. Their target antigens are unknown. Method: immunoSEQ multiplex PCR; TCRdb's copy keeps in-frame clones and lacks some. Among some 100,000 clones listed, 85% to 95% were seen once. The sample here was unstimulated CD8+ T cells sorted from spleen or lymph node cells, taken before transplant. These receptors came from a human donor who was the organ donor for an intestinal transplant. The CDR3 runs from the conserved cysteine through the conserved F or W. The order of the fields is D gene, V gene, J gene, CDR3 DNA, CDR3 protein. D genes are given only for firm matches.

D gene: TRBD1
V gene: TRBV6-5
J gene: TRBJ1-6
CDR3 DNA: TGTGCCAGCACAACAGGGGACAAGCCCTATTCACCCCTCCACTTT
CDR3 protein: CASTTGDKPYSPLHF

D gene: NA
V gene: TRBV18
J gene: TRBJ1-2
CDR3 DNA: TGTGCCAGCTCACCACCATGGGCAGAACCGCTATACGGCTACACCTTC
CDR3 protein: CASSPPWAEPLYGYTF

D gene: NA
V gene: TRBV10-3
J gene: TRBJ2-7
CDR3 DNA: TGTGCCATCATTAAGGAGGGCTCGGGTGAGCAGTACTTC
CDR3 protein: CAIIKEGSGEQYF

D gene: TRBD1
V gene: TRBV27
J gene: TRBJ2-1
CDR3 DNA: TGTGCCACCAGAATGACAGGGAGTTACAATGAGCAGTTCTTC
CDR3 protein: CATRMTGSYNEQFF

D gene: NA
V gene: TRBV29-1
J gene: TRBJ1-3
CDR3 DNA: TGCAGCGTCGTAGGGGGTCCAATTGGAAACACCATATATTTT
CDR3 protein: CSVVGGPIGNTIYF

D gene: NA
V gene: TRBV4-1
J gene: TRBJ2-3
CDR3 DNA: TGCGCCAGCAGCCAAATCGACTACCCAAGCACAGATACGCAGTATTTT
CDR3 protein: CASSQIDYPSTDTQYF

D gene: NA
V gene: TRBV19
J gene: TRBJ2-1
CDR3 DNA: TGTGCCAGTAGTGACTTTTTTCAAGCTGATGAGCAGTTCTTC
CDR3 protein: CASSDFFQADEQFF

D gene: NA
V gene: TRBV6-1
J gene: TRBJ2-7
CDR3 DNA: TGTGCCAGCAGGGAGGGACAGCGGTACGAGCAGTACTTC
CDR3 protein: CASREGQRYEQYF

D gene: TRBD1
V gene: TRBV15
J gene: TRBJ1-1
CDR3 DNA: TGTGCCACCAGCAGACTGACAGGGGTTTTTGGGGAAGCTTTCTTT
CDR3 protein: CATSRLTGVFGEAFF

D gene: TRBD1
V gene: TRBV9
J gene: TRBJ1-4
CDR3 DNA: TGTGCCAGCAGCGTAGGGGGACAGGGGCGCGAAAAACTGTTTTTT
CDR3 protein: CASSVGGQGREKLFF

D gene: NA
V gene: TRBV21-1
J gene: TRBJ1-2
CDR3 DNA: TGTGCCAGCAGCGAGCAGGGGGCAAACTATGGCTACACCTTC
CDR3 protein: CASSEQGANYGYTF